This TCR beta chain derives from a study of T cells in Graves' hyperthyroidism and ophthalmopathy. Overall study findings and caveats: From stable hyperthyroidism, ophthalmopathy was separated by a 13 V-J model. Ophthalmopathy was predicted by the model a median of approximately 6 months ahead of onset.

Turning to this clonotype: Its antigen remains unidentified.

Uncontrolled infection, other autoimmune disease, pregnancy or lactation disqualified patients from enrolment. There were TCR beta CDR3 regions amplified from RNA transcripts. Carried out on the TCR CDR3, a first-round RT-PCR used the HTBI primer set. TCRdb re-derived calls from the multiplex PCR reads in MiXCR, one entry per CDR3 protein. The sample contains approximately 600,000 distinct CDR3 sequences, around 20% of which appear only once. The CDR3 length is 16 residues. Germline lookup yields CDR1 MNHEY and CDR2 SMNVEV (reference sequence). V lost 8 bases, J lost 2 bases, and 12 bases stayed unmatched.

The source material was blood. This TCR was sampled from a man aged 25 to 40 with Graves' ophthalmopathy. V usage is TRBV27 and J usage is TRBJ2-3, with 8 bases aligning to TRBD2. The CDR3, as DNA: TGTGCCAGCTTGAAAACCGGGGGGGCACACACAGATACGCAGTATTTT. It codes for CASLKTGGAHTDTQYF.